The 32 T cell receptor beta chains given below trace back to one sample, sequenced in a study of neoadjuvant nivolumab and ipilimumab in lung cancer. This table comes from immunoSEQ multiplex PCR, and its TCRdb copy is limited to in-frame clones, with some not included. Here the sample spans some 18,000 clones, more than 75% being singletons. This specimen consisted of tumor tissue, obtained after neoadjuvant nivolumab, alone or with ipilimumab, at or shortly before surgery. The source of these receptors is an adult with non-small cell lung cancer.

The V and J genes are TRBV7-3 and TRBJ2-1, with D perhaps TRBD2 (5 bases). Germline V gene lookup returns CDR1 SGHTA and CDR2 FQGTGA. Deletions cut 5 bases from V and 9 bases from J, with 14 bases between. The CDR3 has 13 residues. The CDR3 bases are TGTGCCAGCAGCCAAAAACTACGGGGTGAGCAGTTCTTC. As protein: CASSQKLRGEQFF.

The rearrangement joins TRBV7-2 to TRBJ2-3; 11 nucleotides align to TRBD2. The CDR3 length is 16 residues. Trimming took 0 bases from V and 5 from J; bases not matched to a gene: 4. Looked up from germline, CDR1 is SGHTA and CDR2 is FQGNSA. The CDR3 DNA is TGTGCCAGCAGCTTAGCCCTAGCGGGAGGTGGAGATACGCAGTATTTT. As protein: CASSLALAGGGDTQYF.

The chain links TRBV6-5 to TRBJ2-1; 7 nucleotides line up with TRBD1. V trimming: 2 bases; J trimming: 12 bases; junction bases outside the gene matches: 7. Germline V lookup: CDR1 MNHEY, CDR2 SVGAGI. This CDR3 spans 13 amino acids. CDR3 nucleotides: TGTGCCAGCAGTTACCCAACAGGGGCTCGGCAGTTCTTC. The encoded protein is CASSYPTGARQFF.

The chain recombines TRBV5-4 with TRBJ1-1; D not certain. The V gene lost 0 bases and the J gene lost 3 bases, with 15 bases spanning the gap. There are 16 residues in the CDR3. Germline V CDR1 and CDR2: SGHNT, YYREEE (reference sequence). The CDR3 here is CASSLAAAAWDTEAFF. As DNA, the CDR3 is TGTGCCAGCAGCTTGGCGGCGGCCGCATGGGACACTGAAGCTTTCTTT. Complete variable domain (other parts from reference TRBV5-4 and TRBJ1-1): ETGVTQSPTHLIKTRGQQVTLRCSSQSGHNTVSWYQQALGQGPQFIFQYYREEENGRGNFPPRFSGLQFPNYSSELNVNALELDDSALYLCASSLAAAAWDTEAFFGQGTRLTVV.

The chain is built from TRBV10-3 and TRBJ2-2; TRBD2 agrees at 8 bases. V lost 8 bases to trimming and J lost 5 bases; unmatched junction nucleotides: 13. CDR1 and CDR2 from the germline V gene are ENHRY and SYGVKD. The length of the CDR3 is 16 residues. Written as DNA, the CDR3 is TGTGCCATCGGGGGCCCAGGGACTAGATCTACCGGGGAGCTGTTTTTT. Its translation is CAIGGPGTRSTGELFF.

J is TRBJ2-3 and V is TRBV18, with 7 bases lining up with TRBD2. CDR1 is KGHSH and CDR2 is LQKENI in the germline V gene. CDR3 length: 17 residues. V trimming: 4 bases; J trimming: 3 bases; junction bases outside the gene matches: 13. The CDR3 sequence: CASSRKRLAQKTDTQYF. DNA for the CDR3: TGTGCCAGCTCACGTAAACGACTAGCCCAAAAAACAGATACGCAGTATTTT.

This clone was recorded a few times. The chain links TRBV11-3 to TRBJ2-1; tentatively, D is TRBD2 (5 bases). The CDR3 has 13 amino acids. V was shortened by 5 bases and J by 10 bases, with 15 bases between the two germline ends. Germline assignment: CDR1 SGHNT and CDR2 YENEEA. This CDR3 is CASSPEGRREQFF. The CDR3 region has the DNA TGTGCCAGCAGCCCCGAGGGTAGGCGCGAGCAGTTCTTC.

The chain links TRBV15 to TRBJ1-2; D is ambiguous. The germline CDR1 and CDR2 sequences are LNHNV and YYDKDF (reference sequence). Trimming left V 4 bases short and J 1 base short, with 13 bases between. The CDR3 consists of 15 residues. The CDR3 nucleotides are TGTGCCACCAGCATCTCGGGAATACTTAACTATGGCTACACCTTC. This sequence encodes CATSISGILNYGYTF.

The V and J genes are TRBV7-6 and TRBJ2-4; D may be TRBD2 (7 bases). V was cut by 2 bases and J by 7 bases, with 15 bases left in between. The CDR3 loop spans 15 amino acids. Germline V gene data show CDR1 as SGHVS and CDR2 as FNYEAQ. The CDR3 sequence: CASSLSGGAQNIQYF. Written as DNA, the CDR3 is TGTGCCAGCAGCTTAAGTGGGGGGGCGCAGAACATTCAGTACTTC.

Only a few counts were recorded for this clone. The rearrangement joins TRBV29-1 to TRBJ2-3; D unclear. The CDR3 runs 10 residues. Germline V lookup: CDR1 SQVTM, CDR2 ANQGSEA. V was clipped by 3 bases and J by 4 bases, with 2 bases between them. The CDR3 spells CSVDADTQYF. Here the CDR3 DNA reads TGCAGCGTTGATGCAGATACGCAGTATTTT.

The CDR3 DNA sequence: TGTGCCAGCAGCTCAGGACTAGCGGGTAACTATGAGCAGTTCTTC. This translates into CASSSGLAGNYEQFF. This rearrangement joins TRBV7-9 to TRBJ2-1, with 11 nucleotides matching TRBD2. CDR1 is SEHNR and CDR2 is FQNEAQ in the germline V gene (reference sequence). The CDR3 contains 15 residues. J lost 8 bases, V lost 4 bases, and 7 bases had no gene match.

The chain recombines TRBV5-1 with TRBJ2-2, with TRBD1 matching over 7 bases. Germline CDR1 is SGHRS and CDR2 is YFSETQ. The CDR3 extends over 15 amino acids. The V and J ends lost 2 bases and 4 bases, in that order; junction bases with no gene match: 5. The CDR3 DNA sequence: TGCGCCAGCAGCTTTCGGGACAGCCCCACCGGGGAGCTGTTTTTT. This codes for CASSFRDSPTGELFF.

The genes are TRBV25-1 and TRBJ2-3; 7 bases line up with TRBD2. Germline-derived CDR1 and CDR2 are MGHDK and SYGVNS. V gave up 8 bases and J gave up 3 bases; unmatched junction bases: 11. This CDR3 is built from 15 residues. As DNA, the CDR3 is TGTGCCAGCGGAGGGAGGGAGTTCAGGACAGATACGCAGTATTTT. Its protein is CASGGREFRTDTQYF.

The chain couples TRBV9 to TRBJ1-1; 9 bases are shared with TRBD1. V lost 0 bases, J lost 7 bases, and 4 bases stayed unmatched. The germline V gene encodes CDR1 SGDLS and CDR2 YYNGEE. The CDR3 runs 14 residues. The CDR3 DNA reads TGTGCCAGCAGCGTAGAGGGACAGGGTTTTGAAGCTTTCTTT. Protein sequence: CASSVEGQGFEAFF.

The genes are TRBV27 and TRBJ2-1, with 8 positions matching TRBD1. This CDR3 is built from 13 residues. Looked up from germline, CDR1 is MNHEY and CDR2 is SMNVEV (reference sequence). Trimming removed 5 bases from V and 6 bases from J; junction bases left unmatched: 3. For the CDR3, the DNA is TGTGCCAGCAGTGCAGGGGGCATCAATGAGCAGTTCTTC. Protein: CASSAGGINEQFF.

The chain is built from TRBV4-3 and TRBJ2-7; tentative D call: TRBD1 (5 bases). The CDR3 is 15 residues long. The ends were cut back, 1 base at V and 0 bases at J, with 10 bases in the middle. Germline V gives CDR1 LGHNA, CDR2 YSLEER. The chain's CDR3 is CASSQVRQSSYEQYF. CDR3 DNA sequence: TGCGCCAGCAGCCAAGTTAGACAGAGCTCCTACGAGCAGTACTTC.

J is TRBJ2-3 and V is TRBV5-1; 7 bases fit TRBD2. The germline gives CDR1 SGHRS, CDR2 YFSETQ. V trimming: 4 bases; J trimming: 9 bases; junction bases outside the gene matches: 8. CDR3 length equals 13 residues. The CDR3 sequence is CASSQTQGGTQYF. CDR3 DNA sequence: TGCGCCAGCAGCCAAACGCAGGGAGGGACGCAGTATTTT.

This clone was detected only a few times. The chain recombines TRBV29-1 with TRBJ2-1; 8 nucleotides align to TRBD2. The CDR3 sequence is 12 residues long. The V segment lost 7 bases and the J segment 5 bases; nucleotides outside the gene matches: 4. Germline CDR1 reads SQVTM; CDR2 reads ANQGSEA. CDR3 sequence (DNA): TGCAGCGCGACTAGCGTAGACAATGAGCAGTTCTTC. Protein product: CSATSVDNEQFF.

The J gene is TRBJ2-3, the V gene TRBV6-5, with D perhaps assigned TRBD1 or TRBD2 (5 bases each). CDR1 and CDR2 from the germline V gene are MNHEY and SVGAGI. V was cut by 5 bases and J by 1 base, with 10 bases left in between. The CDR3 loop spans 14 amino acids. CDR3 in DNA: TGTGCCAGCAGTAGGGGACGTGGCACAGATACGCAGTATTTT. This encodes CASSRGRGTDTQYF.

The chain combines TRBV15 with TRBJ1-1, with D uncertain. Germline V lookup: CDR1 LNHNV, CDR2 YYDKDF (reference sequence). The V and J ends lost 1 base and 2 bases respectively, with 11 bases between them. The CDR3 sequence is 15 residues long. CDR3 DNA sequence: TGTGCCACCAGCAGAGTAGGCGGAGTTAACACTGAAGCTTTCTTT. Amino acid sequence: CATSRVGGVNTEAFF.

The chain links TRBV18 to TRBJ1-4; D possibly corresponds to TRBD1 (6 bases). The germline gives CDR1 KGHSH, CDR2 LQKENI. Trimming took off 6 bases at V and 3 bases at J, with 11 bases between the two ends. This CDR3 contains 14 residues. The CDR3 region has the DNA TGTGCCAGCTCCCAAACAGGGTCTAATGAAAAACTGTTTTTT. Translating it yields CASSQTGSNEKLFF.

This sequence joins TRBV25-1 and TRBJ2-1; D call uncertain. Germline CDR1 and CDR2: MGHDK and SYGVNS. The V and J ends lost 1 base and 7 bases respectively, with 5 bases between them. The CDR3 consists of 12 residues. The CDR3 loop is CASSEWGNEQFF. The CDR3 DNA reads TGTGCCAGCAGTGAATGGGGTAATGAGCAGTTCTTC.

The chain combines TRBV9 with TRBJ2-7, with 7 positions matching TRBD1. The CDR3 is 15 residues long. Germline trimming cut 4 bases from V and 2 bases from J; bases unmatched to any gene: 9. Germline CDR1 is SGDLS and CDR2 is YYNGEE. CDR3 DNA: TGTGCCAGCAGCCCTCGATACGGACAGGCCTACGAGCAGTACTTC. Translation: CASSPRYGQAYEQYF.

The chain links TRBV2 to TRBJ2-2; 14 bases match TRBD2. CDR3 length equals 17 residues. The germline V gene has CDR1 SNHLY and CDR2 FYNNEI. V gave up 6 bases and J gave up 4 bases; unmatched junction bases: 7. CDR3 loop: CASRRLAGGGGTGELFF. The DNA for the CDR3 is TGTGCCAGCAGGAGACTAGCGGGAGGGGGGGGCACCGGGGAGCTGTTTTTT.

In the case of this clone: The junction departs from germline at one end; a sequencing error may be responsible. The chain couples TRBV6-5 to TRBJ2-4; maybe TRBD2 (6 bases). Germline lookup yields CDR1 MNHEY and CDR2 SVGAGI. This CDR3 region has 11 residues. CDR3 loop: CASTQGLVAHF. CDR3 bases: TGTGCCAGCACCCAGGGACTCGTTGCCCACTTC.

The chain recombines TRBV29-1 with TRBJ2-7, with D possibly matching TRBD2 (5 bases). This CDR3 has 11 amino acids. Germline CDR1 is SQVTM and CDR2 is ANQGSEA. Trimming removed 2 bases from V and 5 bases from J, with 7 bases in between. This CDR3 reads CSVERGNEQYF. In DNA, the CDR3 is TGCAGCGTTGAACGAGGGAACGAGCAGTACTTC.

V gene TRBV6-1 combines with J gene TRBJ2-5; D is tentatively TRBD1 or TRBD2 (5 bases each). In germline, CDR1 is MNHNS, CDR2 SASEGT. This CDR3 is built from 16 residues. V was pared by 2 bases and J by 4 bases, with 17 bases between. The chain's CDR3 is CASSELFSPGRETQYF. The CDR3 DNA sequence: TGTGCCAGCAGTGAATTGTTTTCTCCAGGGAGAGAGACCCAGTACTTC.

The chain carries TRBV5-4 and TRBJ1-1; D possibly corresponds to TRBD1 (6 bases). The germline V gene has CDR1 SGHNT and CDR2 YYREEE (reference sequence). The CDR3 spans 14 residues. Trimming left V 5 bases short and J 1 base short, with 12 bases between. CDR3 loop: CASSLGGGNTEAFF. In DNA form, the CDR3 reads TGTGCCAGCAGTTTAGGAGGGGGGAACACTGAAGCTTTCTTT.

Only a few counts were recorded for this clone. The rearrangement links TRBV4-2 to TRBJ2-7; 8 bases map to TRBD2. V was pared by 3 bases and J by 4 bases, with 14 bases of the junction left unmatched. This CDR3 spans 17 amino acids. Germline CDR1 and CDR2: LGHNA and YNFKEQ. The CDR3 loop is CASSQEHTGTRLYEQYF. The CDR3 bases are TGTGCCAGCAGCCAGGAACATACCGGGACTAGGCTTTACGAGCAGTACTTC.

Only a few counts were recorded for this clone. CDR3 sequence reads: CASSLAGGQGVSAFF. The CDR3 DNA sequence: TGTGCCAGCAGCTTAGCCGGGGGACAGGGGGTCTCGGCTTTCTTT. The chain is built from TRBV7-9 and TRBJ1-1, with 11 bases identical to TRBD1. The CDR3 spans 15 residues. The J segment lost 11 bases and the V segment lost 0 bases, leaving 8 bases of the junction unmatched. Per germline, CDR1 SEHNR and CDR2 FQNEAQ (reference sequence).

CDR3 protein: CSVGDGLEQYF. The CDR3 DNA reads TGCAGCGTTGGGGATGGGCTCGAGCAGTACTTC. The rearrangement joins TRBV29-1 to TRBJ2-7, with no clear D. This CDR3 has 11 residues. Trimming removed 4 bases at V and 6 bases at J, with 10 bases between. Germline CDR1 and CDR2: SQVTM and ANQGSEA.

The gene calls are TRBV11-2 and TRBJ2-3; D may correspond to TRBD1 or TRBD2 (5 bases each). The V end lost 1 base, the J end lost 6 bases, and 5 bases lay between the germline ends. This CDR3 is 12 amino acids long. CDR1 is SGHAT, CDR2 FQNNGV, per germline. For the CDR3, the DNA is TGTGCCAGCAGCTTAGGGGGGGATACGCAGTATTTT. It translates to CASSLGGDTQYF.